Presented here are 26 T cell receptor beta chains from one specimen sequenced in a study of blood T cell repertoires in COVID-19. The table came from immunoSEQ multiplex PCR; TCRdb's copy has only in-frame clones and leaves some out. The sample carries 95,000 to 120,000 clones, 75% to 90% recorded once. The specimen was peripheral blood. These receptors were obtained from a woman in her forties or fifties with acute or convalescent COVID-19.

J is TRBJ1-2 and V is TRBV30, with D uncertain. Germline V lookup: CDR1 GTSNPN, CDR2 SVGIG (reference sequence). V was clipped by 2 bases and J by 4 bases, with 11 bases between them. The CDR3 is 13 residues long. This chain's CDR3 is CAWSQEGSYGYTF. The CDR3 nucleotides read TGTGCCTGGAGTCAGGAGGGCTCCTATGGCTACACCTTC. Full variable domain (outside the CDR3, taken from reference TRBV30 and TRBJ1-2): SQTIHQWPATLVQPVGSPLSLECTVEGTSNPNLYWYRQAAGRGLQLLFYSVGIGQISSEVPQNLSASRPQDRQFILSSKKLLLSDSGFYLCAWSQEGSYGYTFGSGTRLTVV.

This chain links TRBV15 with TRBJ2-7, with a weak D call TRBD2 (6 bases). The V end was cut by 0 bases, the J end by 12 bases, with 12 bases between. Germline V gene lookup returns CDR1 LNHNV and CDR2 YYDKDF (reference sequence). The CDR3 runs 12 residues. CDR3: CATSRDGQEGYF. DNA for the CDR3: TGTGCCACCAGCAGAGATGGGCAGGAGGGGTACTTC.

The chain couples TRBV28 to TRBJ2-5; TRBD1 matches at 8 bases. CDR1 MDHEN and CDR2 SYDVKM come from the germline V gene. The CDR3 has 15 residues. The V and J ends lost 0 bases and 4 bases, in that order; junction bases with no gene match: 4. Here the CDR3 reads CASSLWDRETETQYF. The DNA of the CDR3 is TGTGCCAGCAGTTTATGGGACAGGGAAACAGAGACCCAGTACTTC. Variable domain in full (rest from reference TRBV28 and TRBJ2-5): DVKVTQSSRYLVKRTGEKVFLECVQDMDHENMFWYRQDPGLGLRLIYFSYDVKMKEKGDIPEGYSVSREKKERFSLILESASTNQTSMYLCASSLWDRETETQYFGPGTRLLVL.

The CDR3 DNA sequence: TGTGCCAGCAGTTCAACTAGCGGGATTTCCGGGGAGCTGTTTTTT. This encodes CASSSTSGISGELFF. The V gene is TRBV6-5, the J gene TRBJ2-2; TRBD2 matches 10 bases. The length of the CDR3 is 15 residues. J was trimmed by 6 bases and V by 4 bases; bases with no gene match: 5. The germline gives CDR1 MNHEY, CDR2 SVGAGI.

The chain couples TRBV19 to TRBJ1-5; D perhaps matches TRBD1 (6 bases). Germline loops: CDR1 LNHDA, CDR2 SQIVND (reference sequence). Deletions cut 7 bases from V and 0 bases from J, with 16 bases between. This CDR3 is built from 16 residues. This CDR3 is CASTNRQANSNQPQHF. CDR3 in DNA: TGTGCCAGTACCAACCGACAGGCAAATAGCAATCAGCCCCAGCATTTT.

For the CDR3, the DNA is TGCAGCGGAAATAGCGAGTCCGAGACCCAGTACTTC. Its protein is CSGNSESETQYF. This chain links TRBV29-1 with TRBJ2-5; TRBD2 is a possible D gene (5 bases). Germline loops: CDR1 SQVTM, CDR2 ANQGSEA. CDR3 length: 12 amino acids. The V and J ends lost 7 bases and 5 bases respectively, with 14 bases between them.

CDR3 DNA sequence: TGTGCCAGCAGCCTCGGACTAGCGGAAAACAATGAGCAGTTCTTC. This translates into CASSLGLAENNEQFF. V is TRBV11-3 and J is TRBJ2-1, with 10 bases fitting TRBD2. Germline CDR1 SGHNT, CDR2 YENEEA. The CDR3 extends over 15 amino acids. V lost 5 bases, J lost 5 bases, and 6 bases stayed unmatched.

The CDR3 coding sequence is TGCAGTGCTAGTCGCGGGGACCTTCAAGAGACCCAGTACTTC. It encodes CSASRGDLQETQYF. V usage is TRBV20-1 and J usage is TRBJ2-5, with D possibly being TRBD2 (6 bases). V was cut by 3 bases and J by 2 bases, with 13 bases left in between. The CDR3 spans 14 residues. In germline, CDR1 is DFQATT, CDR2 SNEGSKA (reference sequence).

This chain connects TRBV6-5 to TRBJ2-1; TRBD1 is a possible D gene (6 bases). The germline V and J ends were trimmed by 0 bases and 10 bases, with 7 bases remaining between them. The CDR3 contains 12 residues. Germline V gene sequence: CDR1 MNHEY, CDR2 SVGAGI. This chain's CDR3 is CASSYSGTEQFF. The DNA for the CDR3 is TGTGCCAGCAGTTACTCCGGGACAGAGCAGTTCTTC.

This chain links TRBV7-9 with TRBJ1-1, with D unclear. The germline V gene encodes CDR1 SEHNR and CDR2 FQNEAQ (reference sequence). The CDR3 runs 16 residues. V was trimmed by 5 bases and J by 0 bases, leaving 16 bases between them. Written as DNA, the CDR3 is TGTGCCAGCAGCCCCGGACGGAGGGTGATGAACACTGAAGCTTTCTTT. This gives the protein CASSPGRRVMNTEAFF.

CDR3 coding DNA: TGTGCCAGCAGCCTACATGTGGGACAGGGGTATAATTCACCCCTCCACTTT. This translates into CASSLHVGQGYNSPLHF. This sequence joins TRBV5-8 and TRBJ1-6; the match to TRBD1 covers 10 bases. Germline values: CDR1 SGHTS, CDR2 YDEGEE. This CDR3 is built from 17 residues. The J segment lost 4 bases and the V segment lost 4 bases, leaving 8 bases of the junction unmatched.

The CDR3: CATGSGSTDTQYF. Written as DNA, the CDR3 is TGTGCCACCGGTAGCGGGAGTACAGATACGCAGTATTTT. V and J are TRBV24-1 and TRBJ2-3, with TRBD2 matching over 9 bases. This CDR3 is 13 amino acids long. V lost 9 bases and J lost 3; bases outside the gene matches: 3. From germline, CDR1 is KGHDR and CDR2 SFDVKD.

This clone was recorded only once. The chain employs TRBV7-9 and TRBJ2-5; the D gene is possibly TRBD1 (5 bases). This CDR3 is built from 16 residues. Germline CDR1 and CDR2: SEHNR and FQNEAQ (reference sequence). Between the trimmed V and J ends, which lost 4 bases and 4 bases, there was a span of 19 bases. The CDR3 sequence is CASSSFQGFDGETQYF. The DNA of the CDR3 is TGTGCCAGCAGCTCATTCCAGGGTTTTGATGGAGAGACCCAGTACTTC.

This sequence joins TRBV10-3 and TRBJ2-2; TRBD1 might be the D (6 bases). Germline CDR1 ENHRY, CDR2 SYGVKD. The CDR3 sequence is 13 residues long. V dropped 4 bases and J dropped 12 bases, with 15 bases sitting between them. The chain's CDR3 is CAISGVQGQKLFF. CDR3 in DNA: TGTGCCATCAGTGGCGTCCAGGGGCAGAAGCTGTTTTTT.

V gene TRBV12-3 or TRBV12-4 combines with J gene TRBJ1-2; D gene unclear. Trimming took 5 bases from V and 8 from J, leaving 15 bases between them. The CDR3 has 13 amino acids. In DNA, the CDR3 is TGTGCCAGCAGTAAAGTTCGTACGGGAGGCTACACCTTC. Translated, it gives CASSKVRTGGYTF.

The V call is TRBV18, the J call TRBJ1-3; a possible D gene is TRBD1 (5 bases). The CDR3 spans 12 residues. CDR1 is KGHSH, CDR2 LQKENI, per germline. V shed 6 bases and J shed 7 bases, with 10 bases lying between them. The CDR3 nucleotides read TGTGCCAGCTCCCCCGGGGGGAACACCATATATTTT. The encoded protein is CASSPGGNTIYF.

This sequence joins TRBV4-1 and TRBJ1-1, with 7 bases that match TRBD1. The CDR3 has 14 residues. From germline, CDR1 is MGHRA and CDR2 YSYEKL. V trimming: 6 bases; J trimming: 5 bases; junction bases outside the gene matches: 9. CDR3 sequence reads: CASSRTPGGTEAFF. DNA of the CDR3: TGCGCCAGCAGTCGTACACCAGGGGGTACTGAAGCTTTCTTT.

This rearrangement joins TRBV5-6 to TRBJ2-5; D remains unclear. V lost 0 bases, J lost 1 base, and 4 bases lay in between. The CDR3 sequence is 13 residues long. Germline V lookup: CDR1 SGHDT, CDR2 YYEEEE. CDR3 residues: CASSLGAQETQYF. As DNA, the CDR3 is TGTGCCAGCAGCTTGGGGGCCCAAGAGACCCAGTACTTC.

CDR3 nucleotides: TGTGCCAGCAGCCAGGGACAGGGCAGCTATGGCTACACCTTC. It codes for CASSQGQGSYGYTF. The J gene is TRBJ1-2, the V gene TRBV3-1 (or the pseudogene TRBV3-2); 9 bases match TRBD1. Germline V gives CDR1 LGHDT, CDR2 YNNKEL (reference sequence). Trimming removed 3 bases from V and 4 bases from J; junction bases left unmatched: 3. The CDR3 contains 14 residues.

This chain connects TRBV3-1 (or the pseudogene TRBV3-2) to TRBJ1-5; unclear D gene. Germline CDR1 is LGHDT and CDR2 is YNNKEL (reference sequence). V lost 4 bases to trimming and J lost 4 bases, with 8 bases between them. CDR3 size: 13 residues. CDR3 amino acids: CASSPNPNQPQHF. The CDR3 DNA sequence: TGTGCCAGCAGCCCTAACCCAAATCAGCCCCAGCATTTT.

The J gene is TRBJ1-2, the V gene TRBV18, with 7 bases matching TRBD1. CDR3 length: 14 residues. Per germline, CDR1 KGHSH and CDR2 LQKENI. Trimming cost V 4 bases and J 7 bases; bases outside gene matches: 9. The CDR3 coding sequence is TGTGCCAGCTCACTTGAGGGGGCATTCGGTGGCTACACCTTC. Protein product: CASSLEGAFGGYTF.

The chain joins TRBV7-3 to TRBJ1-2; unclear D gene. The CDR3 is made up of 13 amino acids. Per germline, CDR1 SGHTA and CDR2 FQGTGA. The germline V and J ends were trimmed by 1 base and 3 bases, with 6 bases remaining between them. CDR3 region: CASSLSPDYGYTF. CDR3 nucleotide sequence: TGTGCCAGCAGCTTAAGTCCGGACTATGGCTACACCTTC.

CDR3 sequence reads: CASSAGLLNTEAFF. CDR3 DNA sequence: TGTGCCAGTAGTGCCGGACTCTTGAACACTGAAGCTTTCTTT. V is TRBV19 and J is TRBJ1-1; D remains ambiguous. The V end lost 5 bases, the J end lost 0 bases, and 10 bases lay between the germline ends. Germline V gene data show CDR1 as LNHDA and CDR2 as SQIVND (reference sequence). This CDR3 is 14 amino acids long.

The chain has TRBV24-1 and TRBJ1-2; D unclear. Trimming stripped 5 bases from V and 7 bases from J, with 13 bases between. The germline V gene encodes CDR1 KGHDR and CDR2 SFDVKD. The CDR3 runs to 13 residues. The CDR3 is CATSVGRKAGYTF. The CDR3 DNA reads as TGTGCCACCAGTGTGGGGAGGAAGGCTGGCTACACCTTC.

This clone was seen once. The chain uses TRBV10-3 and TRBJ2-1; 11 positions match TRBD1. The J segment lost 9 bases and the V segment lost 4 bases, leaving 8 bases of the junction unmatched. There are 15 residues in the CDR3. The germline gives CDR1 ENHRY, CDR2 SYGVKD. The CDR3 protein is CAISGATGTGGEQFF. DNA of the CDR3: TGTGCCATCAGTGGGGCAACCGGGACAGGGGGTGAGCAGTTCTTC.

The chain uses TRBV6-5 and TRBJ1-6, with 12 bases that match TRBD1. The CDR3 is made up of 16 amino acids. The V gene end was trimmed by 0 bases and the J gene end by 9 bases; junction bases not matched to a gene: 3. The germline gives CDR1 MNHEY, CDR2 SVGAGI. The CDR3 here is CASSYSGTGGLSPLHF. CDR3 sequence (DNA): TGTGCCAGCAGTTACTCCGGGACAGGGGGCCTTTCACCCCTCCACTTT.